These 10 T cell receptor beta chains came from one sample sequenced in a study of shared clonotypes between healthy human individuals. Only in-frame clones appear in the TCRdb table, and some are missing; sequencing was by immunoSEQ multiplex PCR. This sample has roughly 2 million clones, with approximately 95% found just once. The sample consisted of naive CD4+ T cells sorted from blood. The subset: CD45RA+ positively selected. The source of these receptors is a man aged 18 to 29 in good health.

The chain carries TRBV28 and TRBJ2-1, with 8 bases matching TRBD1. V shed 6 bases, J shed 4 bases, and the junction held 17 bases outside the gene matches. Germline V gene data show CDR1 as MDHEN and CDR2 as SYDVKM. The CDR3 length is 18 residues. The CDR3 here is CASSSGRRQGKIYNEQFF. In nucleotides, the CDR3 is TGTGCCAGCAGCTCTGGCCGAAGACAGGGGAAGATTTACAATGAGCAGTTCTTC.

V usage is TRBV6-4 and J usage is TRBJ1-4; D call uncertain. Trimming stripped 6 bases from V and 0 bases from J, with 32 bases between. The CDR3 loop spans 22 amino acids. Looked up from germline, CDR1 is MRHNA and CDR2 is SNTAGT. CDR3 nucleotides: TGTGCCAGCAGCGACATTGTTTATCCAGGACGGTCGACCACCTCAACTAATGAAAAACTGTTTTTT. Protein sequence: CASSDIVYPGRSTTSTNEKLFF.

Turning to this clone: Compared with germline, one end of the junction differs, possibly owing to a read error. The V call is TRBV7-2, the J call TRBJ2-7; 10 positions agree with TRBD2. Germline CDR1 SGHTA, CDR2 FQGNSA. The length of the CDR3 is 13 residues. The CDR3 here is CASSLAGLAGVDF. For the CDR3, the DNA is TGTGCCAGCAGCTTGGCGGGTCTAGCGGGAGTGGACTTC.

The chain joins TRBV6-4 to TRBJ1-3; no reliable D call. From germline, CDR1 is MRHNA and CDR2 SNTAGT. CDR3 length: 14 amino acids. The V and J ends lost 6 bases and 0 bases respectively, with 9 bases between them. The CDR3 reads CASRVALSGNTIYF. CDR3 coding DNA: TGTGCCAGCAGAGTAGCTCTCTCTGGAAACACCATATATTTT.

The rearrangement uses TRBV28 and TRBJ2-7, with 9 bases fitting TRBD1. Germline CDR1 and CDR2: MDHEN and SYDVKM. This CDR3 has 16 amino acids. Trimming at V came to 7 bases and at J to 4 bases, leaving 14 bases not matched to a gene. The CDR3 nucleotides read TGTGCCAGCACCAAACTCCCGGGACAGGGCGTATACGAGCAGTACTTC. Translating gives CASTKLPGQGVYEQYF.

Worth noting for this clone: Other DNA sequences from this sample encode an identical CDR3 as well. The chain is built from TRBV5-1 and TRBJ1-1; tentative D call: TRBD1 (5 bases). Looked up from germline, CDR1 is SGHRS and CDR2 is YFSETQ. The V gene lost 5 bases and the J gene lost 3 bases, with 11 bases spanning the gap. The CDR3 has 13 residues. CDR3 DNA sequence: TGCGCCAGCAGTTTGCGAGGGGACACTGAAGCTTTCTTT. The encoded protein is CASSLRGDTEAFF.

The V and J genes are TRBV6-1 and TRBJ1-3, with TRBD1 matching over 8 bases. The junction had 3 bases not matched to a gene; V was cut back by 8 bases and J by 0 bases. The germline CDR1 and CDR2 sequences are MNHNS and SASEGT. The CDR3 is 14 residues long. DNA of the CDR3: TGTGCCAGCCGGACAGGGCTCTCTGGAAACACCATATATTTT. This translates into CASRTGLSGNTIYF.

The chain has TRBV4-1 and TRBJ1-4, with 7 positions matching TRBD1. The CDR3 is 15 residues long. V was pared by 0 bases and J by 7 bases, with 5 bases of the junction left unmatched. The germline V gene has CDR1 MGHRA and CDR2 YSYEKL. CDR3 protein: CASSQDPGQSEKLFF. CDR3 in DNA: TGCGCCAGCAGCCAAGATCCGGGACAGTCTGAAAAACTGTTTTTT.

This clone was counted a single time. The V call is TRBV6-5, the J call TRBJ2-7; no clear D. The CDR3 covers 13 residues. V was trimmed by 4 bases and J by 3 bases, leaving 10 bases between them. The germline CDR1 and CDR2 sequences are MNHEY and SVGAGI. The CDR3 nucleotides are TGTGCCAGCAGTTCCTACACGGGCTACGAGCAGTACTTC. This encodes CASSSYTGYEQYF.

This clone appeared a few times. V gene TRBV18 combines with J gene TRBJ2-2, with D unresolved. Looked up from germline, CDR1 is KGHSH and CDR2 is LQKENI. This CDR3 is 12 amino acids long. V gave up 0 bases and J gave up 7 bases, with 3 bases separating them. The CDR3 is CASSPPVGELFF. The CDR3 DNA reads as TGTGCCAGCTCACCACCGGTCGGGGAGCTGTTTTTT.